Listed here are 5 T cell receptor beta chains from one sample, sequenced in a study of CD8 T cells in ankylosing spondylitis. TCRdb re-derived calls from the 5' RACE reads in MiXCR, one entry per CDR3 protein. Altogether fewer than 200,000 distinct CDR3 sequences are present, 8.5% to 10% being singletons, with the ten largest covering more than 12%. Sequenced sample: blood, either unsorted or a sorted T cell fraction (not recorded which). These receptors were obtained from a female donor with ankylosing spondylitis or in good health (not recorded which).

This chain joins TRBV20-1 and TRBJ2-2; 10 nucleotides agree with TRBD2. Germline assignment: CDR1 DFQATT and CDR2 SNEGSKA (reference sequence). The CDR3 totals 14 residues. Trimming took 1 base from V and 5 from J; bases not matched to a gene: 1. For the CDR3, the DNA is TGCAGTGCTAGAGGACTAGCGGGTACCGGGGAGCTGTTTTTT. This gives the protein CSARGLAGTGELFF.

The chain carries TRBV5-6 and TRBJ1-1; possibly TRBD1 for D (5 bases). The CDR3 runs to 15 residues. Trimming left V 1 base short and J 4 bases short, with 14 bases between. Germline-derived CDR1 and CDR2 are SGHDT and YYEEEE. The CDR3 reads CASSLFSGRGTEAFF. CDR3 DNA sequence: TGTGCCAGCAGCTTGTTTTCGGGGCGAGGCACTGAAGCTTTCTTT.

This sequence joins TRBV6-1 and TRBJ2-5, with 8 bases aligning to TRBD2. CDR3 length: 15 amino acids. Looked up from germline, CDR1 is MNHNS and CDR2 is SASEGT. V gave up 6 bases and J gave up 3 bases; unmatched junction bases: 9. The CDR3 reads CASSTESGSKETQYF. CDR3 coding DNA: TGTGCCAGCAGCACCGAAAGCGGGAGTAAAGAGACCCAGTACTTC.

In this sample, this clonotype turned up many times. The rearrangement links TRBV5-1 to TRBJ2-7; no definite D call. The CDR3 has 12 amino acids. Between the trimmed V and J ends, which lost 0 bases and 2 bases, there was a span of 3 bases. CDR1 is SGHRS and CDR2 is YFSETQ in the germline V gene. The CDR3 DNA sequence: TGCGCCAGCAGCTTGGGGACCTACGAGCAGTACTTC. It is translated as CASSLGTYEQYF.

A few counts support this clonotype. This chain uses TRBV7-9 with TRBJ1-5, with D tentatively TRBD1 (5 bases). CDR3 size: 15 residues. V was pared by 3 bases and J by 0 bases, with 9 bases between. CDR1 is SEHNR and CDR2 is FQNEAQ in the germline V gene (reference sequence). CDR3 coding DNA: TGTGCCAGCAGCTTCGGACATTATAGCAATCAGCCCCAGCATTTT. Amino acids: CASSFGHYSNQPQHF.